Listed below are T cell receptor beta chains from one sample, sequenced in a study of cytomegalovirus exposure and HLA in healthy donors. TCRdb's table, derived via immunoSEQ multiplex PCR, lists solely in-frame clones and lacks some. The sample shows some 110,000 clones, 55% to 65% of them seen only once. The sequencing input was PBMCs. Receptors were obtained from a woman in her 30s in good health and CMV-seronegative. Each CDR3 is given with its conserved first and last residue. The D gene is left open where the match is weak. Clone size is not always given. Where it is, it says once, few, many or a class for expanded clones.

>TRBJ2-3|once|NA|TRBV9
TGTGCCAGCAGCGTAGACTTACGTACGGGAATGCAGTATTTT
CASSVDLRTGMQYF
>TRBJ2-7|NA|TRBD2|TRBV9
TGTGCCAGCAGCCCAAGCCTGCGCCTAGCGGGAGGCGAGCAGTACTTC
CASSPSLRLAGGEQYF
>TRBJ2-1|NA|TRBD1|TRBV28
TGTGCCAGCAGTTTATTGGGACAGGTCCATGAGCAGTTCTTC
CASSLLGQVHEQFF
>TRBJ2-7|few|NA|TRBV28
TGTGCCAGCAGTCAGACTAGTACCTACGAGCAGTACTTC
CASSQTSTYEQYF
>TRBJ2-7|NA|TRBD2|TRBV9
TGTGCCAGCAGCGCGGGACTAGCGGGAACCGAGCAGTACTTC
CASSAGLAGTEQYF
>TRBJ1-3|NA|TRBD1|TRBV29-1
TGCAGCGGACACACGGGACAGGGCTCTGGAAACACCATATATTTT
CSGHTGQGSGNTIYF
>TRBJ1-2|NA|NA|TRBV6-1
TGTGCCAGCAGTGAAGTACAGGGTTTAATGTTCGGCGGCTACACCTTC
CASSEVQGLMFGGYTF
>TRBJ2-2|NA|TRBD1|TRBV28
TGTGCCAGCAGTTTTCCCGGGACAGGGCGTCCCGGGGAGCTGTTTTTT
CASSFPGTGRPGELFF
>TRBJ1-1|NA|TRBD1|TRBV11-3
TGTGCCAGCAGCTTAGGGGGACAGGGGGCGAGGACTGAAGCTTTCTTT
CASSLGGQGARTEAFF
>TRBJ1-6|once|NA|TRBV5-1
TGCGCCAGCAGGTTACAGGTCCGCGGAAATTCACCCCTCCACTTT
CASRLQVRGNSPLHF
>TRBJ2-7|NA|TRBD1|TRBV7-2
TGTGCCAGCAGCTCGGGACAGGGGGCGATCGAGCAGTACTTC
CASSSGQGAIEQYF
>TRBJ1-3|NA|NA|TRBV4-1
TGCGCCAGCCAATTTCATCATGGAAACACCATATATTTT
CASQFHHGNTIYF
>TRBJ2-7|NA|TRBD2|TRBV4-1
TGCGCCAGCAGCCAAGTTAGCGGGAGAAACCGCGAGCAGTACTTC
CASSQVSGRNREQYF
>TRBJ1-5|once|TRBD1|TRBV6-6
TGTGCCAGCAGTTTGACAGGGGAGGGCAATCAGCCCCAGCATTTT
CASSLTGEGNQPQHF
>TRBJ2-4|NA|TRBD2|TRBV29-1
TGCAGCGTTGAAGGGGTCAGCGGGAGTGCAAACATTCAGTACTTC
CSVEGVSGSANIQYF
>TRBJ2-1|NA|TRBD2|TRBV5-1
TGCGCCAGCAGCTCCGGGACTAGCGGAAACAATGAGCAGTTCTTC
CASSSGTSGNNEQFF
>TRBJ2-2|NA|TRBD1|TRBV19
TGTGCCAGTAGTAACAGGGGGCGCATGGCCGGGGAGCTGTTTTTT
CASSNRGRMAGELFF
>TRBJ2-1|NA|TRBD2|TRBV5-3
TGTGCCAGAAGCTTTACTAGCGGAGAGACCAATGAGCAGTTCTTC
CARSFTSGETNEQFF
>TRBJ1-5|NA|TRBD1|TRBV27
TGTGCCAGCAAGGTTGACAGGGAGGCCCTCTATAGCAATCAGCCCCAGCATTTT
CASKVDREALYSNQPQHF
>TRBJ2-1|NA|TRBD2|TRBV15
TGTGCCACCAGCAGGGGGGGGCTAGCGGGAAACCTATACAATGAGCAGTTCTTC
CATSRGGLAGNLYNEQFF
>TRBJ1-5|NA|NA|TRBV28
TGTGCCAGCATCCCTCGGGGTAGGGTCAATCAGCCCCAGCATTTT
CASIPRGRVNQPQHF
>TRBJ2-7|NA|NA|TRBV10-2
TGCGCCAGCAGTCCGGCGGGGACTCCTATCTACGAGCAGTACTTC
CASSPAGTPIYEQYF
>TRBJ1-1|NA|NA|TRBV30
TGTGCCTGGAGTATAACAGTCACGACTGAAGCTTTCTTT
CAWSITVTTEAFF
>TRBJ1-2|NA|NA|TRBV21-1
TGTGCCAGCAGCCCCCGGGACAGAAGAGGCTACACCTTC
CASSPRDRRGYTF
>TRBJ2-1|NA|TRBD2|TRBV18
TGTGCCAGCTCACCACAAGGAGCGGGAGGCGGGTACAATGAGCAGTTCTTC
CASSPQGAGGGYNEQFF
>TRBJ2-2|once|TRBD1|TRBV27
TGTGCCAGCAGCTCGCCCAGGGGGTCGAACACCGGGGAGCTGTTTTTT
CASSSPRGSNTGELFF
>TRBJ2-5|NA|NA|TRBV30
TGTGCCTGGGGTGACAACCAAGAGACCCAGTACTTC
CAWGDNQETQYF
>TRBJ1-6|few|NA|TRBV23-1
TGCGCCAGCAGTCAATCGAGGATCCAAAATTACTATAATTCACCCCTCCACTTT
CASSQSRIQNYYNSPLHF
>TRBJ2-1|NA|TRBD2|TRBV7-3
TGTGCCAGCAGCTTTAGCGGGAGTGGCTACAATGAGCAGTTCTTC
CASSFSGSGYNEQFF
>TRBJ2-7|NA|NA|TRBV7-3
TGTGCCAGCAGCTTCGATAGCACCGGAGAGCAGTACTTC
CASSFDSTGEQYF
>TRBJ2-5|NA|TRBD2|TRBV4-2
TGTGCCAGCAGCCCCTCTCTTGCGGGAGGGCAAGAGACCCAGTACTTC
CASSPSLAGGQETQYF
>TRBJ1-2|NA|NA|TRBV4-3
TGCGCCAGCAGCCAAGTTGGCAGGATTAACTATGGCTACACCTTC
CASSQVGRINYGYTF
>TRBJ1-2|NA|NA|TRBV2
TGTGCCAGCATTTCAGGCCCGACGGGCTACACCTTC
CASISGPTGYTF
>TRBJ1-2|once|NA|TRBV18
TGTGCCAGCTCACGCAACGAACCGGCGGACTATGGCTACACCTTC
CASSRNEPADYGYTF
>TRBJ1-5|once|NA|TRBV5-6
TGTGCCAGCAGCTTGGTTCCAGGTTCGCCCCAGCATTTT
CASSLVPGSPQHF
>TRBJ1-2|NA|TRBD1|TRBV28
TGTGCCAGCAGCACGGGACAGGCCTCCTATGGCTACACCTTC
CASSTGQASYGYTF
>TRBJ2-7|NA|NA|TRBV11-3
TGTGCCAGCAGCTTAGGACAGCCTCCCTACGAGCAGTACTTC
CASSLGQPPYEQYF
>TRBJ2-7|once|TRBD1|TRBV5-1
TGCGCCAGCGCTACCGGGACAGGGGGCCTCGAGCAGTACTTC
CASATGTGGLEQYF
>TRBJ1-4|NA|NA|TRBV13
TGTGCCAGCAGCCTCGGACAGCCTAATGAAAAACTGTTTTTT
CASSLGQPNEKLFF
>TRBJ2-1|NA|TRBD1|TRBV9
TGTGCCAGCAGCGTAGGGGACAGGGGTTACAATGAGCAGTTCTTC
CASSVGDRGYNEQFF
>TRBJ2-7|few|TRBD2|TRBV10-3
TGTGCCATCAGTGAGATGACTAGCGGGAGTAGTTACGAGCAGTACTTC
CAISEMTSGSSYEQYF
>TRBJ2-3|NA|TRBD1|TRBV29-1
TGCAGCGTTGAAAGGGGACAGAGCACAGATACGCAGTATTTT
CSVERGQSTDTQYF
>TRBJ2-7|NA|TRBD2|TRBV27
TGTGCCAGCCGACTAGCGGAAATCTCCTACGAGCAGTACTTC
CASRLAEISYEQYF
>TRBJ2-7|NA|NA|TRBV6-5
TGTGCCAGCAGTTCTCCGGGACTGTCGTACGAGCAGTACTTC
CASSSPGLSYEQYF
>TRBJ1-2|few|TRBD1|TRBV5-4
TGTGCCAGCAGATCCACCGGGACAGGGTCGGGCTACACCTTC
CASRSTGTGSGYTF
>TRBJ1-3|NA|TRBD1|TRBV19
TGTGCCAGTAGCCCAGGGACAGCTGGAAACACCATATATTTT
CASSPGTAGNTIYF
>TRBJ2-7|NA|NA|TRBV7-2
TGTGCCAGCAGCTCAGACAGTGGGCACTCTTCGGGCTACGAGCAGTACTTC
CASSSDSGHSSGYEQYF
>TRBJ2-2|NA|TRBD1|TRBV19
TGTGCCAGTTCCCGGGACAGCAAACAGGGGGGGGAGCTGTTTTTT
CASSRDSKQGGELFF
>TRBJ2-2|NA|NA|TRBV28
TGTGCCAGCAGCTCCACTAGCACCGGGGAGCTGTTTTTT
CASSSTSTGELFF
>TRBJ2-3|NA|TRBD2|TRBV4-3
TGCGCCAGCAGCCAAGATGCAGCGGGAGGGCCTAAGGATACGCAGTATTTT
CASSQDAAGGPKDTQYF
>TRBJ1-2|few|NA|TRBV7-2
TGTGCCAGCAGCCCGGACTCCTATGGCTACACCTTC
CASSPDSYGYTF
>TRBJ2-1|few|NA|TRBV9
TGTGCCAGCAGCGATACTAGCTACAATGAGCAGTTCTTC
CASSDTSYNEQFF
>TRBJ2-1|NA|TRBD1|TRBV5-1
TGCGCCAGCAGCTTGGGGGACAGGGGTTTAAATGAGCAGTTCTTC
CASSLGDRGLNEQFF
>TRBJ1-2|NA|NA|TRBV6-1
TGTGCCAGCAGTGACCAGGACTATGGCTACACCTTC
CASSDQDYGYTF